These 11 T cell receptor beta chains came from one sample sequenced in a study of control samples from healthy donors and cancer patients. Using immunoSEQ multiplex PCR, the repertoire was profiled, and TCRdb retains in-frame clones only, with some absent. The sample yields tens of thousands of clones, 88% seen once. The sequenced sample consisted of blood. Receptor source: a woman in her seventies in good health.

The rearrangement joins TRBV19 to TRBJ2-1, with 12 bases lining up with TRBD2. From germline, CDR1 is LNHDA and CDR2 SQIVND (reference sequence). The J segment lost 4 bases and the V segment lost 3 bases, leaving 10 bases of the junction unmatched. The CDR3 is 18 residues long. CDR3 bases: TGTGCCAGTAGTATCAAAGAACCCGGGACTAGCGGGTACAATGAGCAGTTCTTC. Residues: CASSIKEPGTSGYNEQFF.

The rearrangement links TRBV5-1 to TRBJ2-7; 11 bases align to TRBD2. Trimming took 3 bases from V and 6 from J; bases not matched to a gene: 8. The length of the CDR3 is 15 residues. The V gene's germline CDR1 is SGHRS and CDR2 YFSETQ. The CDR3 sequence is CASSSATSGVGEQYF. The CDR3, as DNA: TGCGCCAGCAGCTCCGCGACTAGCGGGGTTGGCGAGCAGTACTTC. The whole variable domain, remainder taken from reference TRBV5-1 and TRBJ2-7, is KAGVTQTPRYLIKTRGQQVTLSCSPISGHRSVSWYQQTPGQGLQFLFEYFSETQRNKGNFPGRFSGRQFSNSRSEMNVSTLELGDSALYLCASSSATSGVGEQYFGPGTRLTVT.

The chain carries TRBV11-2 and TRBJ2-4, with D tentatively TRBD1 or TRBD2 (5 bases each). Trimming removed 1 base at V and 8 bases at J, with 9 bases between. The CDR3 has 13 residues. In germline, CDR1 is SGHAT, CDR2 FQNNGV. The CDR3 bases are TGTGCCAGCAGCTTAGTGGGGGTTCACATTCAGTACTTC. This gives the protein CASSLVGVHIQYF.

The CDR3 DNA is TGTGCCAGCAGTCAGGGTTGGGGCTACACCTTC. Its translation: CASSQGWGYTF. The rearrangement links TRBV25-1 to TRBJ1-2; D perhaps matches TRBD1 (5 bases). The CDR3 contains 11 residues. CDR1 is MGHDK and CDR2 is SYGVNS in the germline V gene. Trimming left V 5 bases short and J 8 bases short, with 9 bases between.

The genes are TRBV19 and TRBJ2-2, with 9 positions matching TRBD1. This CDR3 comprises 16 residues. After removal of 7 bases from V and 4 bases from J, the junction contained 10 bases not matched to a gene. CDR1 and CDR2 from the germline V gene are LNHDA and SQIVND (reference sequence). The DNA of the CDR3 is TGTGCCAGTATCCTGTCGGGGACAGGGTTCACCGGGGAGCTGTTTTTT. Translating it yields CASILSGTGFTGELFF.

The chain uses TRBV5-1 and TRBJ1-3; D is unclear. The germline gives CDR1 SGHRS, CDR2 YFSETQ. The V gene lost 4 bases and the J gene lost 6 bases, with 32 bases spanning the gap. The CDR3 loop spans 20 amino acids. CDR3 sequence (DNA): TGCGCCAGCAGCCCCTCCGGACCTACTGTGCAGAGTTTAAGAGAAAACACCATATATTTT. Amino acid sequence: CASSPSGPTVQSLRENTIYF.

This clone came up a few times. This rearrangement joins TRBV24-1 to TRBJ1-2; D may be TRBD1 (5 bases). Germline CDR1 KGHDR, CDR2 SFDVKD. Trimming left V 12 bases short and J 3 bases short, with 13 bases between. This CDR3 has 12 amino acids. Written as DNA, the CDR3 is TGTGCCTCGTACCTGGGGGACTATGGCTACACCTTC. It translates to CASYLGDYGYTF.

This chain joins TRBV3-1 (or the pseudogene TRBV3-2) and TRBJ2-3, with 7 bases lining up with TRBD2. V was clipped by 3 bases and J by 6 bases; unmatched bases: 6. The CDR3 sequence is 14 residues long. Germline V gives CDR1 LGHDT, CDR2 YNNKEL (reference sequence). CDR3 region: CASSQVAGEDTQYF. The DNA for the CDR3 is TGTGCCAGCAGCCAGGTTGCGGGGGAGGATACGCAGTATTTT.

The chain joins TRBV5-6 to TRBJ1-4, with D possibly TRBD1 on 6 matching bases. Germline V lookup: CDR1 SGHDT, CDR2 YYEEEE. Trimming removed 0 bases from V and 7 bases from J, with 10 bases in between. CDR3 length: 14 amino acids. CDR3 nucleotides: TGTGCCAGCAGCTTGGAACAGGGACTTGAAAAACTGTTTTTT. Translating it yields CASSLEQGLEKLFF. Together with reference TRBV5-6 and TRBJ1-4, the CDR3 gives the full variable domain: DAGVTQSPTHLIKTRGQQVTLRCSPKSGHDTVSWYQQALGQGPQFIFQYYEEEERQRGNFPDRFSGHQFPNYSSELNVNALLLGDSALYLCASSLEQGLEKLFFGSGTQLSVL.

The V call is TRBV6-5, the J call TRBJ2-2; the match to TRBD2 covers 8 bases. Germline CDR1 MNHEY, CDR2 SVGAGI. The CDR3 loop spans 15 amino acids. V lost 6 bases and J lost 3; bases outside the gene matches: 6. CDR3 in amino acids: CASRSSGLDTGELFF. CDR3 sequence (DNA): TGTGCCAGCAGATCTAGCGGGTTGGACACCGGGGAGCTGTTTTTT.

In its sample, this clone was seen once. At one of its ends the junction is not consistent with the germline gene, which may arise from a read error. The chain joins TRBV19 to TRBJ1-2; D remains ambiguous. In germline, CDR1 is LNHDA, CDR2 SQIVND (reference sequence). CDR3 length: 11 amino acids. The CDR3 DNA follows: TGTGCCAGCAGTAAGAACTATGGCTACACCTTC. Translating gives CASSKNYGYTF.